The sequence of this T cell receptor beta chain was determined in a study of blood T cells in healthy people across ages. The study's findings and limits: Expanded clonotype changes were possibly confounded by unknown donor CMV status. Researchers said unsorted PBMCs prevented a conclusive naive versus antigen-experienced comparison.

The CDR3 sequence is 15 residues long. Germline values: CDR1 LNHNV, CDR2 YYDKDF (reference sequence). V was pared by 3 bases and J by 3 bases, with 15 bases between. Collection of 9 to 10 milliliters of peripheral blood was performed for each donor. About this clonotype: As yet, its antigen is unknown.

Alongside a J-beta primer mix, a sample-barcoded 5' primer served in a second PCR lasting 7 to 11 cycles. TCRdb reprocessed the 5' RACE reads with MiXCR, giving one entry per CDR3 protein. This table has 1.2 million to 1.5 million distinct CDR3 sequences, around 59% appearing once. This chain joins TRBV15 and TRBJ2-7; the D gene is possibly TRBD1 (6 bases). The TCR originated in a man in his late teens or twenties in good health. Sample: blood. The CDR3 bases are TGTGCCACCAGCAGTGAGAGGGGGTTGCTCTACGAGCAGTACTTC. It yields the protein CATSSERGLLYEQYF.